This entry is about one T cell receptor (beta chain). The target antigen is unknown. TCRdb analysed the reads with MiXCR anew, one entry per CDR3 protein. The table shows 60,000 to 75,000 distinct CDR3 sequences, with approximately 24% occurring only once. This record belongs to a study of T cell repertoires in cytomegalovirus infection. Whole-study context: Public TCR beta signatures were indicative of both CMV infection and a matching HLA type. Notes on the study in general: CMV carriers with the relevant HLA were identified by cumulative public TCR beta family frequency. What dominated the ex vivo response were HLA-C-restricted CMV-specific TCR beta clonotypes.

CDR1 is SGHTA and CDR2 is FQGNSA in the germline V gene. Trimming shortened V by 5 bases and J by 2 bases, and 9 bases separated the two germline ends. This CDR3 has 13 amino acids. This chain links TRBV7-2 with TRBJ2-5; TRBD1 is a possible D gene (6 bases). The TCR comes from a human donor in good health (CMV status not recorded). Some clones in this sample may be carry-over from other donors' samples. Input material: PBMCs, sequenced either directly or after in vitro stimulation (not recorded which). CDR3 nucleotides: TGTGCCAGCAGCCCGGACAGTCAAGAGACCCAGTACTTC. It translates to CASSPDSQETQYF.